Listed here are 19 T cell receptor beta chains from one sample, sequenced in a study of T cell responses to AZD1222 COVID-19 vaccine. The data were produced by immunoSEQ multiplex PCR, yet TCRdb's version contains in-frame clones alone and is incomplete. The table lists 150,000 to 200,000 clones, around 87% of them singletons. The sequencing used peripheral blood, collected on day 0 of AZD1222 vaccination. The receptor source for this set is an adult in good health.

The chain has TRBV7-9 and TRBJ1-1, with a weak D call TRBD1 (5 bases). Trimming stripped 0 bases from V and 1 base from J, with 12 bases between. Per the germline V gene, CDR1 is SEHNR and CDR2 is FQNEAQ (reference sequence). The CDR3 length is 16 residues. CDR3 loop: CASSLAPGLRNTEAFF. CDR3 coding DNA: TGTGCCAGCAGCTTAGCCCCGGGACTGCGGAACACTGAAGCTTTCTTT.

The chain recombines TRBV28 with TRBJ1-6, with D tentatively TRBD1 (6 bases). This CDR3 is built from 13 residues. The germline V gene encodes CDR1 MDHEN and CDR2 SYDVKM. V was clipped by 7 bases and J by 10 bases, with 14 bases between them. CDR3 sequence (DNA): TGTGCCAGCACTGAAGACAGGCCGTCACCCCTCCACTTT. Its protein is CASTEDRPSPLHF.

The chain employs TRBV30 and TRBJ1-6; D is unresolved. Germline V gene data show CDR1 as GTSNPN and CDR2 as SVGIG (reference sequence). Trimming cost V 4 bases and J 7 bases, with 11 bases left between them. The CDR3 consists of 13 residues. Here the CDR3 reads CAWNVLDNSPLHF. CDR3 nucleotides: TGTGCCTGGAACGTATTGGACAATTCACCCCTCCACTTT.

This chain links TRBV30 with TRBJ2-2, with TRBD2 identical over 9 bases. The V and J ends lost 0 bases and 8 bases, in that order; junction bases with no gene match: 4. Germline V gene sequence: CDR1 GTSNPN, CDR2 SVGIG (reference sequence). This CDR3 comprises 14 residues. The CDR3 DNA is TGTGCCTGGAGTGTAGTCGGACTAGCGGGGGAGCTGTTTTTT. Translated: CAWSVVGLAGELFF. The full variable domain, in which reference TRBV30 and TRBJ2-2 provide the parts outside the CDR3, is SQTIHQWPATLVQPVGSPLSLECTVEGTSNPNLYWYRQAAGRGLQLLFYSVGIGQISSEVPQNLSASRPQDRQFILSSKKLLLSDSGFYLCAWSVVGLAGELFFGEGSRLTVL.

The chain recombines TRBV30 with TRBJ1-2; a possible D gene is TRBD1 (5 bases). The V end was cut by 0 bases, the J end by 8 bases, with 13 bases between. This CDR3 is built from 13 residues. CDR1 and CDR2 from the germline V gene are GTSNPN and SVGIG (reference sequence). In DNA form, the CDR3 reads TGTGCCTGGAGTGTTCAGGGAGTGGGGGGCTACACCTTC. Translated: CAWSVQGVGGYTF.

This rearrangement joins TRBV3-1 (or the pseudogene TRBV3-2) to TRBJ2-6; D may be TRBD2 (5 bases). Germline V gene sequence: CDR1 LGHDT, CDR2 YNNKEL (reference sequence). V gave up 0 bases and J gave up 2 bases, with 14 bases separating them. The CDR3 consists of 18 residues. The CDR3 nucleotides read TGTGCCAGCAGCCAAGACCCGCTTGGAGCGGCTGGGGCCAACGTCCTGACTTTC. Translation gives CASSQDPLGAAGANVLTF.

The rearrangement joins TRBV11-2 to TRBJ2-3, with a tentative D call TRBD2 (5 bases). V was pared by 5 bases and J by 7 bases, with 19 bases between. Germline loops: CDR1 SGHAT, CDR2 FQNNGV. This CDR3 contains 15 residues. The CDR3 spells CASSPDWGEPNTQYF. The CDR3 nucleotides read TGTGCCAGCAGCCCAGACTGGGGAGAACCAAATACGCAGTATTTT.

The chain joins TRBV18 to TRBJ1-1; D remains unclear. With 3 bases removed from V and 0 bases from J, the gap between germline ends came to 11 bases. CDR1 is KGHSH and CDR2 is LQKENI in the germline V gene. The CDR3 is 15 residues long. The CDR3 region has the DNA TGTGCCAGCTCACCTACGACAAGAATGAACACTGAAGCTTTCTTT. Residues: CASSPTTRMNTEAFF. The full variable domain, rest sourced from reference TRBV18 and TRBJ1-1, is NAGVMQNPRHLVRRRGQEARLRCSPMKGHSHVYWYRQLPEEGLKFMVYLQKENIIDESGMPKERFSAEFPKEGPSILRIQQVVRGDSAAYFCASSPTTRMNTEAFFGQGTRLTVV.

V usage is TRBV5-1 and J usage is TRBJ2-1; 8 bases match TRBD2. The V segment lost 2 bases and the J segment 5 bases; nucleotides outside the gene matches: 21. The CDR3 runs to 20 residues. CDR1 is SGHRS and CDR2 is YFSETQ in the germline V gene. The DNA of the CDR3 is TGCGCCAGCAGCTTAAAGACGGGACTAGTCTTCCCGAATCCTAACAATGAGCAGTTCTTC. It specifies CASSLKTGLVFPNPNNEQFF.

The chain joins TRBV20-1 to TRBJ1-5; unclear D gene. Germline assignment: CDR1 DFQATT and CDR2 SNEGSKA (reference sequence). Trimming took 3 bases from V and 3 from J, leaving 6 bases between them. CDR3 length: 12 amino acids. CDR3 sequence reads: CSASIPNQPQHF. The CDR3 DNA is TGCAGTGCTAGTATTCCCAATCAGCCCCAGCATTTT.

The chain couples TRBV6-1 to TRBJ2-7, with TRBD1 matching over 9 bases. The CDR3 consists of 14 residues. Germline V gene lookup returns CDR1 MNHNS and CDR2 SASEGT. V shed 3 bases and J 3 bases; nucleotides not matched to a gene: 3. The DNA for the CDR3 is TGTGCCAGCAGTGATACAGGGGGCTTCTACGAGCAGTACTTC. It translates to CASSDTGGFYEQYF.

The chain carries TRBV7-8 and TRBJ1-6, with TRBD1 matching over 7 bases. Germline-derived CDR1 and CDR2 are SGHVS and FQNEAQ. The J segment lost 7 bases and the V segment lost 4 bases, leaving 4 bases of the junction unmatched. The CDR3 contains 14 residues. The CDR3 DNA reads TGTGCCAGCAGCTCCGGGACAGACAATTCACCCCTCCACTTT. The encoded protein is CASSSGTDNSPLHF.

The chain is built from TRBV6-5 and TRBJ1-5; TRBD1 aligns across 9 bases. The CDR3 spans 15 residues. CDR1 is MNHEY and CDR2 is SVGAGI in the germline V gene. With 6 bases clipped from V and 1 base from J, the junction kept 4 bases outside the gene matches. The CDR3 coding sequence is TGTGCCAGCAGCTGGGACAGGGAAAGCAATCAGCCCCAGCATTTT. Translation gives CASSWDRESNQPQHF.

The genes are TRBV6-5 and TRBJ1-2; 7 bases agree with TRBD1. Losses at the gene ends were 2 bases for V and 5 bases for J; bases not matched to a gene: 5. The CDR3 contains 14 residues. CDR1 MNHEY and CDR2 SVGAGI come from the germline V gene. The CDR3: CASSYTGQFYGYTF. CDR3 coding DNA: TGTGCCAGCAGTTACACGGGACAGTTTTATGGCTACACCTTC.

The sample holds a few counts of this clone. The V gene is TRBV7-8, the J gene TRBJ1-3; a weak D match, TRBD1 (6 bases). The germline gives CDR1 SGHVS, CDR2 FQNEAQ. The CDR3 loop spans 15 amino acids. Trimming pared 6 bases from V and 2 bases from J, leaving 14 bases between. CDR3 nucleotides: TGTGCCAGCAGTAAAACACAGGGTACTGGAAACACCATATATTTT. Translating gives CASSKTQGTGNTIYF.

The chain joins TRBV14 to TRBJ2-7; D not resolved. This CDR3 contains 13 residues. Trimming left V 0 bases short and J 6 bases short, with 9 bases between. Germline CDR1 reads SGHDN; CDR2 reads FVKESK. CDR3 bases: TGTGCCAGCAGCCAAGAGGGGTATAGCGAGCAGTACTTC. Translated: CASSQEGYSEQYF.

V is TRBV5-1 and J is TRBJ2-5, with 12 positions matching TRBD2. The J segment lost 5 bases and the V segment lost 0 bases, leaving 8 bases of the junction unmatched. From germline, CDR1 is SGHRS and CDR2 YFSETQ. The CDR3 sequence is 17 residues long. The CDR3: CASSLGLAGDMGETQYF. Here the CDR3 DNA reads TGCGCCAGCAGCTTGGGACTAGCGGGAGATATGGGTGAGACCCAGTACTTC.

The chain combines TRBV27 with TRBJ1-4, with 7 bases matching TRBD1. CDR1 MNHEY and CDR2 SMNVEV come from the germline V gene (reference sequence). There are 17 residues in the CDR3. The ends lost 0 bases at V and 14 bases at J; junction bases unmatched: 18. The CDR3 is CASSLSTQGPRIGGLFF. In DNA form, the CDR3 reads TGTGCCAGCAGTTTATCCACACAGGGGCCCCGGATTGGTGGGCTGTTTTTT.

This sequence joins TRBV4-1 and TRBJ1-2; a possible D gene is TRBD1 (5 bases). The CDR3 consists of 13 residues. Germline CDR1 reads MGHRA; CDR2 reads YSYEKL. V lost 0 bases to trimming and J lost 8 bases, with 10 bases between them. This chain's CDR3 is CASSQDRGRGYTF. CDR3 nucleotides: TGCGCCAGCAGCCAAGATCGGGGACGGGGCTACACCTTC.